These 10 T cell receptor beta chains originate from one sample sequenced in a study of STAT3 mutations in large granular lymphocyte leukemia. Clones were sequenced by immunoSEQ multiplex PCR, and TCRdb holds only the in-frame ones, with some missing. The sample yields about 42,000 clones, about 81% seen once. Their antigens are not known. Study-wide results and limits: Every T-LGLL patient had at least one immunodominant TCRbeta clonotype.

Sequences were obtained from PBMCs. These receptor sequences come from a human donor with T large granular lymphocyte leukemia. Some clones in this sample may be carry-over from other donors' samples.

V is TRBV4-1 and J is TRBJ2-5; 7 bases fit TRBD1. CDR3 size: 16 residues. V lost 1 base to trimming and J lost 7 bases; unmatched junction nucleotides: 12. Germline V lookup: CDR1 MGHRA, CDR2 YSYEKL. CDR3 sequence: CASSQALRDSRGTQYF. DNA of the CDR3: TGCGCCAGCAGCCAAGCCCTAAGGGACAGCCGGGGGACCCAGTACTTC.

The chain recombines TRBV13 with TRBJ1-2; tentative D call: TRBD1 (5 bases). CDR3 size: 12 residues. V was pared by 1 base and J by 6 bases, with 6 bases between. Germline V gene data show CDR1 as PRHDT and CDR2 as FYEKMQ (reference sequence). The CDR3 nucleotides read TGTGCCAGCAGCTTAGAGGGACATGGCTACACCTTC. Its translation: CASSLEGHGYTF.

The V and J genes are TRBV27 and TRBJ2-7, with TRBD2 matching over 7 bases. Germline trimming cut 2 bases from V and 3 bases from J; bases unmatched to any gene: 7. This CDR3 comprises 15 residues. CDR1 and CDR2 (germline): MNHEY, SMNVEV (reference sequence). The CDR3 loop is CASSLVGGLDYEQYV. CDR3 bases: TGTGCCAGCAGTTTAGTGGGAGGGTTAGACTACGAGCAGTACGTC.

Only a few counts were recorded for this clone. The junction and the germline gene differ at one end; a read error may be behind it. J is TRBJ2-3 and V is TRBV2, with D hard to call. Germline V gene sequence: CDR1 SNHLY, CDR2 FYNNEI. CDR3 length: 11 residues. The CDR3 sequence is CASSETPDLTF. In DNA, the CDR3 is TGTGCCAGCAGCGAGACCCCCGACCTTACTTTT. Variable domain in full (rest from reference TRBV2 and TRBJ2-3): EPEVTQTPSHQVTQMGQEVILRCVPISNHLYFYWYRQILGQKVEFLVSFYNNEISEKSEIFDDQFSVERPDGSNFTLKIRSTKLEDSAMYFCASSETPDLTFGPGTRLTVL.

This clone was picked up a small number of times. The V call is TRBV5-6, the J call TRBJ1-2, with D uncertain. The CDR3 extends over 14 amino acids. Trimming shortened V by 2 bases and J by 4 bases, and 12 bases separated the two germline ends. Germline lookup yields CDR1 SGHDT and CDR2 YYEEEE. In DNA, the CDR3 is TGTGCCAGCAGCTTAAGGACTTCCTTCTATGGCTACACCTTC. Encoded protein: CASSLRTSFYGYTF. Full variable domain (remainder filled in from reference TRBV5-6 and TRBJ1-2): DAGVTQSPTHLIKTRGQQVTLRCSPKSGHDTVSWYQQALGQGPQFIFQYYEEEERQRGNFPDRFSGHQFPNYSSELNVNALLLGDSALYLCASSLRTSFYGYTFGSGTRLTVV.

The chain couples TRBV5-1 to TRBJ2-7; D gene ambiguous. The CDR3 contains 14 residues. The V gene's germline CDR1 is SGHRS and CDR2 YFSETQ. Between the trimmed V and J ends, which lost 2 bases and 1 base, there was a span of 10 bases. The CDR3 DNA reads TGCGCCAGCAGCTTTAACACTCGTTCCTACGAGCAGTACTTC. The encoded protein is CASSFNTRSYEQYF.

The chain carries TRBV7-2 and TRBJ1-1; D is unclear. This CDR3 comprises 12 residues. CDR1 is SGHTA and CDR2 is FQGNSA in the germline V gene. Trimming took off 2 bases at V and 11 bases at J, with 12 bases between the two ends. CDR3 sequence (DNA): TGTGCCAGCAGCTTATGGGCGACGGAGGCTTTCTTT. Its protein product is CASSLWATEAFF.

The V call is TRBV7-9, the J call TRBJ2-2; either TRBD1 or TRBD2 may supply D (7 bases each). Germline CDR1 is SEHNR and CDR2 is FQNEAQ (reference sequence). V lost 5 bases and J 6 bases, leaving 19 bases between the germline ends. The CDR3 consists of 16 residues. The CDR3 region is CASSQGGPRGAGELFF. CDR3 DNA: TGTGCCAGCAGCCAGGGGGGGCCGAGGGGCGCCGGGGAGCTGTTTTTT. The variable domain in full, with the rest retrieved from reference TRBV7-9 and TRBJ2-2, is DTGVSQNPRHKITKRGQNVTFRCDPISEHNRLYWYRQTLGQGPEFLTYFQNEAQLEKSRLLSDRFSAERPKGSFSTLEIQRTEQGDSAMYLCASSQGGPRGAGELFFGEGSRLTVL.

The chain couples TRBV9 to TRBJ1-6, with D perhaps TRBD1 (6 bases). The CDR3 is made up of 12 amino acids. The germline gives CDR1 SGDLS, CDR2 YYNGEE. Trimming shortened V by 3 bases and J by 14 bases, and 12 bases separated the two germline ends. Here the CDR3 reads CASSAGGRALHF. The CDR3 DNA reads TGTGCCAGCAGCGCCGGGGGCAGGGCCCTCCACTTT.

V is TRBV18 and J is TRBJ1-4; no reliable D call. V lost 3 bases and J lost 4, with 9 bases in between. CDR1 is KGHSH and CDR2 is LQKENI in the germline V gene. The CDR3 has 14 amino acids. The CDR3 here is CASSPFDINEKLFF. The CDR3 DNA is TGTGCCAGCTCACCGTTCGACATTAATGAAAAACTGTTTTTT.